The 18 T cell receptor beta chains presented below share a single source sample, sequenced in a study of CD8+CD57+ T cells in acquired aplastic anemia. Profiling of TCR beta VDJ combinations and CDR3 sequences used genomic DNA as template. TCRdb fed the reads into MiXCR, producing one record per CDR3 protein. Of approximately 99,000 distinct CDR3 sequences listed, 51% are singletons. Sample: sorted CD4+, CD8+, or CD8+CD57+ T cells (not recorded which) from PBMCs. Every receptor here comes from a human donor in good health, serving as a control.

V gene TRBV5-1 combines with J gene TRBJ1-1, with D unclear. CDR1 and CDR2 (germline): SGHRS, YFSETQ. V lost 1 base and J 6 bases, leaving 10 bases between the germline ends. The CDR3 has 13 amino acids. For the CDR3, the DNA is TGCGCCAGCAGCTTGTACAAAGAGTCTGAAGCTTTCTTT. Residues: CASSLYKESEAFF.

The gene calls are TRBV14 and TRBJ2-5; 9 positions agree with TRBD2. The J segment lost 5 bases and the V segment lost 4 bases, leaving 20 bases of the junction unmatched. CDR1 SGHDN and CDR2 FVKESK come from the germline V gene. This CDR3 is 19 amino acids long. CDR3 nucleotide sequence: TGTGCCAGCAGCCCAATACAAAGGAGCCTGCCTAGCGGGGAGGAGACCCAGTACTTC. Residues: CASSPIQRSLPSGEETQYF.

This clonotype was detected only a few times. The gene calls are TRBV2 and TRBJ1-3, with 7 bases aligning to TRBD1. V was pared by 6 bases and J by 2 bases, with 7 bases of the junction left unmatched. CDR1 is SNHLY, CDR2 FYNNEI, per germline. This CDR3 spans 15 amino acids. As DNA, the CDR3 is TGTGCCAGCAGACTGACGACAGGGACTGGAAACACCATATATTTT. Protein sequence: CASRLTTGTGNTIYF. The entire variable domain, with the rest obtained from reference TRBV2 and TRBJ1-3, is as follows: EPEVTQTPSHQVTQMGQEVILRCVPISNHLYFYWYRQILGQKVEFLVSFYNNEISEKSEIFDDQFSVERPDGSNFTLKIRSTKLEDSAMYFCASRLTTGTGNTIYFGEGSWLTVV.

Ten or more counts support this clonotype. The CDR3 protein is CASRKDGRLTDEQYF. CDR3 DNA sequence: TGTGCCAGCAGGAAGGACGGACGGCTGACCGACGAGCAGTACTTC. V gene TRBV2 combines with J gene TRBJ2-7; D is ambiguous. Germline CDR1 reads SNHLY; CDR2 reads FYNNEI. The V gene lost 6 bases and the J gene lost 5 bases, with 20 bases spanning the gap. This CDR3 is built from 15 residues.

On this clonotype: This may stem from a read error, because a much larger clone lies one nucleotide away. This chain connects TRBV27 to TRBJ1-2, with a tentative D call TRBD1 (6 bases). Germline V CDR1 and CDR2: MNHEY, SMNVEV (reference sequence). The CDR3 contains 14 residues. Between the trimmed V and J ends, which lost 5 bases and 5 bases, there was a span of 15 bases. The CDR3 reads CASSPLSGTYGYTF. The CDR3 DNA follows: TGTGCCAGCAGTCCGTTATCAGGGACATATGGCTACACCTTC.

The chain has TRBV20-1 and TRBJ2-3, with D tentatively TRBD2 (5 bases). V gave up 7 bases and J gave up 4 bases, with 12 bases separating them. Germline CDR1 DFQATT, CDR2 SNEGSKA (reference sequence). The CDR3 loop spans 12 amino acids. CDR3 sequence reads: CSVISGADTQYF. CDR3 sequence (DNA): TGCAGTGTCATATCCGGGGCAGATACGCAGTATTTT.

The CDR3 nucleotides are TGCAGTGCTATACCGACAGGGACCCAGTACTTC. Its protein product is CSAIPTGTQYF. V and J are TRBV20-1 and TRBJ2-7, with a tentative D call TRBD1 (6 bases). Gene TRBJ2-5 matches the end of the DNA better, so the J call may be wrong. This CDR3 is 11 amino acids long. The germline gives CDR1 DFQATT, CDR2 SNEGSKA (reference sequence).

Remarks on this clonotype: Just one base apart from a much larger clone, this may be a read error. This CDR3 fails to terminate in the conserved phenylalanine or tryptophan, so it likely reflects a read error. V is TRBV27 and J is TRBJ1-2; D remains ambiguous. Trimming shortened V by 6 bases and J by 4 bases, and 18 bases separated the two germline ends. The CDR3 spans 15 residues. The V gene's germline CDR1 is MNHEY and CDR2 SMNVEV (reference sequence). CDR3 nucleotide sequence: TGTGCCAGCAGCACGTCAGGCACCTGGGGCTATGGCTACACCCTC. It specifies CASSTSGTWGYGYTL.

The chain joins TRBV28 to TRBJ1-1; a weak D match, TRBD1 (5 bases). Between the trimmed V and J ends, which lost 1 base and 3 bases, there was a span of 9 bases. The CDR3 sequence is 14 residues long. The germline gives CDR1 MDHEN, CDR2 SYDVKM. The chain's CDR3 is CASSLYQGHTEAFF. CDR3 bases: TGTGCCAGCAGTTTATATCAGGGACACACTGAAGCTTTCTTT.

Comments on this clonotype: A read error may produce the germline difference seen at one junction end. This chain's CDR3 is CASSLAFQETQYF. For the CDR3, the DNA is TGTGCCAGCAGCCTAGCTTTCCAAGAGACCCAGTACTTC. The chain joins TRBV7-9 to TRBJ2-5, with D possibly matching TRBD2 (5 bases). Germline CDR1 and CDR2: SEHNR and FQNEAQ (reference sequence). The CDR3 loop spans 13 amino acids.

The chain recombines TRBV9 with TRBJ2-3, with 7 bases identical to TRBD2. Germline lookup yields CDR1 SGDLS and CDR2 YYNGEE. V was clipped by 2 bases and J by 0 bases; unmatched bases: 6. CDR3 length: 16 residues. The CDR3 spells CASSVGTSVSTDTQYF. Written as DNA, the CDR3 is TGTGCCAGCAGCGTGGGTACTAGCGTAAGCACAGATACGCAGTATTTT. Full variable domain (missing parts from reference TRBV9 and TRBJ2-3): DSGVTQTPKHLITATGQRVTLRCSPRSGDLSVYWYQQSLDQGLQFLIQYYNGEERAKGNILERFSAQQFPDLHSELNLSSLELGDSALYFCASSVGTSVSTDTQYFGPGTRLTVL.

The chain is built from TRBV24-1 and TRBJ1-2; 8 bases agree with TRBD1. From germline, CDR1 is KGHDR and CDR2 SFDVKD. The CDR3 is 13 amino acids. After removal of 3 bases from V and 6 bases from J, the junction contained 2 bases not matched to a gene. In DNA form, the CDR3 reads TGTGCCACCAGTGATCCGACAGGGGATGGCTACACCTTC. This codes for CATSDPTGDGYTF.

A word on this clonotype: Being one base from a much bigger clone, this may be a read error. The chain links TRBV25-1 to TRBJ2-5; the match to TRBD2 covers 7 bases. This CDR3 region has 14 residues. CDR1 is MGHDK and CDR2 is SYGVNS in the germline V gene. CDR3 in DNA: TGTACCAGCAGTAGTACGGGGGGAGGGGAGACCCAGTACTTC. Translating gives CTSSSTGGGETQYF.

This clonotype was seen only once. This may stem from a read error, because a much larger clone lies one nucleotide away. The gene calls are TRBV5-5 and TRBJ1-1; TRBD1 might be the D (5 bases). The V gene's germline CDR1 is SGHKS and CDR2 YYEKEE (reference sequence). CDR3 length equals 13 residues. CDR3 loop: CAGSIWGDTEAFF. The DNA of the CDR3 is TGTGCCGGCAGCATTTGGGGGGACACTGAAGCTTTCTTT.

The table lists this clonotype with many counts. The V gene is TRBV19, the J gene TRBJ1-1; 12 bases map to TRBD1. The J segment lost 4 bases and the V segment lost 1 base, leaving 10 bases of the junction unmatched. The CDR3 is 18 amino acids. Germline CDR1 and CDR2: LNHDA and SQIVND (reference sequence). This chain's CDR3 is CASSIVPGQGARGTEAFF. The CDR3 region has the DNA TGTGCCAGTAGTATAGTTCCGGGACAGGGGGCGAGGGGCACTGAAGCTTTCTTT.

This clonotype was counted ten times or more. The V gene is TRBV12-3 or TRBV12-4, the J gene TRBJ2-7, with D maybe TRBD1 (7 bases). CDR3 length: 14 residues. Trimming stripped 5 bases from V and 3 bases from J, with 14 bases between. The CDR3 DNA sequence: TGTGCCAGCAGTGTCCGACAGGGAGGCTACGAGCAGTACTTC. This encodes CASSVRQGGYEQYF.

This clonotype was found many times. The chain joins TRBV10-3 to TRBJ1-1; D gene ambiguous. Germline lookup yields CDR1 ENHRY and CDR2 SYGVKD. Trimming removed 0 bases from V and 5 bases from J, with 10 bases in between. The CDR3 totals 14 residues. CDR3 sequence reads: CAISESSADTEAFF. The CDR3 region has the DNA TGTGCCATCAGTGAGTCTTCGGCCGATACTGAAGCTTTCTTT.

This clonotype was counted at least ten times. The chain carries TRBV25-1 and TRBJ1-1; D may be TRBD1 (6 bases). Germline CDR1 MGHDK, CDR2 SYGVNS. V was shortened by 0 bases and J by 6 bases, with 14 bases between the two germline ends. CDR3 length: 15 residues. The CDR3 DNA reads TGTGCCAGCAGTGAATATACACGGGGGGCCCCTGAAGCTTTCTTT. Translating it yields CASSEYTRGAPEAFF.